These T cell receptor beta chains were read from a single sample in a study of PD-L1 blockade in urothelial cancer. Some clones are missing from TCRdb's copy, which holds only in-frame ones; the method was immunoSEQ multiplex PCR. The table lists tens of thousands of clones, 75% to 90% of them singletons. Sequenced material: PBMCs, taken around atezolizumab (anti-PD-L1) treatment. The receptors shown here come from a man in his sixties with urothelial cancer. CDR3s include the opening cysteine and the closing phenylalanine or tryptophan. A D gene is named only where the DNA matches it firmly. Clone size is stated in some rows and not others, as once, few, many or a class when expanded.

clone_size j_call d_call cdr3_length v_call cdr3_nt cdr3_aa
. TRBJ2-1 . 14 TRBV6-5 TGTGCCACTGGACCGGGGGGCCCCTACAATGAGCAGTTCTTC CATGPGGPYNEQFF
. TRBJ2-7 . 13 TRBV2 TGTGCCAGCAAGGACAATTCCCACTACGAGCAGTACTTC CASKDNSHYEQYF
. TRBJ2-1 . 13 TRBV9 TGTGCCAGCAGCACTCTGCCCCGGGATGAGCAGTTCTTC CASSTLPRDEQFF
. TRBJ1-1 . 16 TRBV19 TGTGCCAGTAGTCTACAACAGGCTGGCAAAATATCTGAAGCTTTCTTT CASSLQQAGKISEAFF
. TRBJ2-7 . 15 TRBV15 TGTGCCACCAGTAGGAGTAGGGGGGGCCCCTACGAGCAGTACTTC CATSRSRGGPYEQYF
once TRBJ1-5 TRBD1 15 TRBV7-2 TGTGCCAGCAGCTTAGGGGGACAGTCTAGGCAGCCCCAGCATTTT CASSLGGQSRQPQHF
once TRBJ1-1 . 13 TRBV18 TGTGCCAGCTCAACCGACTCCAACACTGAAGCTTTCTTT CASSTDSNTEAFF
. TRBJ1-1 . 15 TRBV6-6 TGTGCCAGCACCCCACCGGGACAACCGAACACTGAAGCTTTCTTT CASTPPGQPNTEAFF
. TRBJ2-2 . 15 TRBV5-6 TGTGCCAGCAGCCTATGGGGGGCGAACACCGGGGAGCTGTTTTTT CASSLWGANTGELFF
. TRBJ2-1 TRBD1 15 TRBV11-3 TGTGCCAGCAGCTTCCGGGACAGGGGCCACAATGAGCAGTTCTTC CASSFRDRGHNEQFF
. TRBJ2-7 TRBD1 15 TRBV4-1 TGCGCCAGCAGCCATCTGACAGGGAGATCTTACGAGCAGTACTTC CASSHLTGRSYEQYF
once TRBJ2-1 TRBD2 16 TRBV11-1 TGTGCCAGCAGCTATAGCGGACTAGCGGGGGGGAATGAGCAGTTCTTC CASSYSGLAGGNEQFF
. TRBJ2-2 . 16 TRBV4-3 TGCGCCAGCAGCCAGAACGGGGGGCCGAACACCGGGGAGCTGTTTTTT CASSQNGGPNTGELFF
. TRBJ2-5 . 15 TRBV11-3 TGTGCCAGCAGCTTAGTCGGAGGGGGCGTTGAGACCCAGTACTTC CASSLVGGGVETQYF
. TRBJ1-2 . 15 TRBV19 TGTGCCAGTAGTATAATCCCCCGCGGTGATTATGGCTACACCTTC CASSIIPRGDYGYTF
. TRBJ2-1 . 11 TRBV11-2 TGTGCCAGCAGCTTCCTTAATGAGCAGTTCTTC CASSFLNEQFF
. TRBJ1-3 TRBD1 15 TRBV5-4 TGTGCCAGCAGCTTGAAACAGGGGACGGGAAACACCATATATTTT CASSLKQGTGNTIYF
. TRBJ2-5 TRBD2 15 TRBV7-2 TGTGCCAGCAGCACGACTAGCGGGGGAGGGGGGACCCAGTACTTC CASSTTSGGGGTQYF
. TRBJ2-7 . 15 TRBV7-9 TGTGCCAGCAGTTCCCCCCCGGGGGACCCCTACGAGCAGTACTTC CASSSPPGDPYEQYF
. TRBJ1-2 TRBD1 15 TRBV7-8 TGTGCCAGCAGCCCACCGACAGGGTTGGGGTATGGCTACACCTTC CASSPPTGLGYGYTF
. TRBJ2-7 . 14 TRBV5-1 TGCGCCAGCAGCTTGAGACAGGACCCCCACGAGCAGTACTTC CASSLRQDPHEQYF
. TRBJ2-5 TRBD2 19 TRBV5-1 TGCGCCAGCAGCACCGGGGGACTAGCGGGGGGGCCTTTTAAAGAGACCCAGTACTTC CASSTGGLAGGPFKETQYF
. TRBJ2-5 TRBD1 13 TRBV7-9 TGTGCCAGCTCCAGGACAGGGACAGAGACCCAGTACTTC CASSRTGTETQYF
. TRBJ2-1 TRBD2 15 TRBV7-3 TGTGCCAGCAGCTTAAACGGGGGGTTCGACAATGAGCAGTTCTTC CASSLNGGFDNEQFF
. TRBJ1-6 . 16 TRBV5-1 TGCGCCAGCAGCTTGGAGGTCGCAGGCCCCGATTCACCCCTCCACTTT CASSLEVAGPDSPLHF
. TRBJ2-6 TRBD1 17 TRBV4-1 TGCGCCAGCAGCCATTTACAGGGGAGCTCTGGGGCCAACGTCCTGACTTTC CASSHLQGSSGANVLTF
few TRBJ2-7 . 14 TRBV19 TGTGCCAGTAGTACCGACAGGTCTTCCTACGAGCAGTACTTC CASSTDRSSYEQYF
. TRBJ1-1 TRBD1 13 TRBV6-5 TGTGCCAGCAGCTATACAGGGGCGACTGAAGCTTTCTTT CASSYTGATEAFF
. TRBJ2-7 . 12 TRBV6-6 TGTGCCAGCAGCCCGGTGGGGGGCGAGCAGTACTTC CASSPVGGEQYF
. TRBJ1-5 . 17 TRBV7-2 TGTGCCAGCAGCCGGCCGGGGGGTGCTTTAAGCAATCAGCCCCAGCATTTT CASSRPGGALSNQPQHF
. TRBJ1-1 . 13 TRBV7-3 TGTGCCAGCAGCTTAACCCCGGGGGGGTCAGCTTTCTTT CASSLTPGGSAFF
few TRBJ1-6 TRBD1 15 TRBV18 TGTGCCAGCTCCGGGGGGACAGGGCGTAATTCACCCCTCCACTTT CASSGGTGRNSPLHF
. TRBJ1-2 . 13 TRBV6-4 TGTGCCAGCCGGGGGAGGGGGGAGATTGGCTACACCTTC CASRGRGEIGYTF
. TRBJ1-2 TRBD1 14 TRBV6-6 TGTGCCAGCAGTGGGACAGGCCTTTGGTATGGCTACACCTTC CASSGTGLWYGYTF
. TRBJ1-1 . 15 TRBV5-1 TGCGCCAGCAGCCTGTTACAGGAAGGCGGCACTGAAGCTTTCTTT CASSLLQEGGTEAFF
. TRBJ1-1 TRBD1 14 TRBV9 TGTGCCAGCAGCGGAACGGGACAGGGGACTGAAGCTTTCTTT CASSGTGQGTEAFF
. TRBJ1-2 . 11 TRBV5-6 TGTGCCAGCAGCTCCCTCAGGGGCTACACCTTC CASSSLRGYTF
. TRBJ2-2 TRBD2 14 TRBV30 TGTGCCTTCCAGCGGGGGGTCGACACCGGGGAGCTGTTTTTT CAFQRGVDTGELFF
. TRBJ2-5 TRBD2 15 TRBV19 TGTGCCAGTAGTTCTAGCGGGGGGTATCAGGAGACCCAGTACTTC CASSSSGGYQETQYF
. TRBJ2-5 . 12 TRBV29-1 TGCAGCGTTGACAGGGCGGGGAAGACCCAGTACTTC CSVDRAGKTQYF
. TRBJ1-1 . 13 TRBV19 TGTGCCAGTAGTTCTACAGGAGACACTGAAGCTTTCTTT CASSSTGDTEAFF
few TRBJ1-1 TRBD1 15 TRBV11-2 TGTGCCAGCAGCTTCTCGACAGGGAGAGACACTGAAGCTTTCTTT CASSFSTGRDTEAFF
. TRBJ1-4 . 15 TRBV18 TGTGCCAGCTCACCGAGGAATGGAGGTGATGAAAAACTGTTTTTT CASSPRNGGDEKLFF
. TRBJ2-2 . 12 TRBV11-2 TGTGCCAGCAGCCTCCAGGGCAGGGAGCTGTTTTTT CASSLQGRELFF
. TRBJ1-5 . 16 TRBV6-1 TGTGCCAGCAGTGAAGCGCGGTGGCGTGGGAATCAGCCCCAGCATTTT CASSEARWRGNQPQHF
. TRBJ2-7 TRBD1 15 TRBV6-1 TGTGCCAGCACCGAAGTACCGGGACAGGGGGCTAGGCAGTACTTC CASTEVPGQGARQYF
. TRBJ1-2 . 14 TRBV30 TGTGCCTGGAGTGTACCCCAGGGTCGCTATGGCTACACCTTC CAWSVPQGRYGYTF
. TRBJ1-4 TRBD1 15 TRBV28 TGTGCCAGCAGGGGTATCGGGACAGTTCATGAAAAACTGTTTTTT CASRGIGTVHEKLFF
. TRBJ1-1 . 11 TRBV7-9 TGTGCCACGGACTCGAACACTGAAGCTTTCTTT CATDSNTEAFF
. TRBJ1-2 . 15 TRBV5-4 TGTGCCAGCAGCTTGTCGCTATACTTTTCGGGGGGCTACACCTTC CASSLSLYFSGGYTF
. TRBJ2-1 TRBD2 16 TRBV9 TGTGCCAGCAGCTTACTAGCGGGGGTTTCCTACAATGAGCAGTTCTTC CASSLLAGVSYNEQFF